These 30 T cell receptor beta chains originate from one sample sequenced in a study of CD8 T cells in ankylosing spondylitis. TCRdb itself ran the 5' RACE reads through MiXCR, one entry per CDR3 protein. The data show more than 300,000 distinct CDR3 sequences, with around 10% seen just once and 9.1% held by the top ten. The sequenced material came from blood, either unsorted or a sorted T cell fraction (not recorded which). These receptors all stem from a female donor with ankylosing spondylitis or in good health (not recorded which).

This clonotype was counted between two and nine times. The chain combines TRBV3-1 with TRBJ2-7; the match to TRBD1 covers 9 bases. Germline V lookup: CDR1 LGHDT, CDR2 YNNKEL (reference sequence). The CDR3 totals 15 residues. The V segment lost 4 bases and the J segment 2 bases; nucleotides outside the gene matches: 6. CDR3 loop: CASSPDRGWTYEQYF. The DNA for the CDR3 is TGTGCCAGCAGCCCCGACAGGGGGTGGACCTACGAGCAGTACTTC.

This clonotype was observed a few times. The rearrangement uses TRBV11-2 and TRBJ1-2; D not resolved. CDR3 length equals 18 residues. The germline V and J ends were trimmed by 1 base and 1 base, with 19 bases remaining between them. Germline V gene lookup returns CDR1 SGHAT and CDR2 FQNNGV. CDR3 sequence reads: CASSLGVSSRIDNYGYTF. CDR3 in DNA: TGTGCCAGCAGCTTAGGGGTGTCGAGCAGGATCGATAACTATGGCTACACCTTC.

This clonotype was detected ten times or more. The CDR3 coding sequence is TGTGCCAGCAGCTTCGCCTCCTACGAGCAGTACTTC. Translation: CASSFASYEQYF. The chain employs TRBV7-2 and TRBJ2-7; D remains ambiguous. CDR3 length: 12 residues. The germline V gene has CDR1 SGHTA and CDR2 FQGNSA. The germline V and J ends were trimmed by 3 bases and 0 bases, with 3 bases remaining between them.

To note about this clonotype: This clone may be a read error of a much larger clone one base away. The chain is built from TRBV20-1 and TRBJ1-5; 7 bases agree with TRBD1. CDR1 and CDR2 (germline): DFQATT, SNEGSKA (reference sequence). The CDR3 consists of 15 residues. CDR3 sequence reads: CSARPRGLGNHPQHF. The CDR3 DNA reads TGCAGTGCTAGACCTAGGGGGCTGGGCAATCACCCCCAGCATTTT.

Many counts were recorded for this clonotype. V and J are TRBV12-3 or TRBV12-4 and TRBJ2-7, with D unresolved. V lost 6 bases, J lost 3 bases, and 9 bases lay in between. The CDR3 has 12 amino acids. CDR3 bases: TGTGCCAGCAGGCGGACCGTCTACGAGCAGTACTTC. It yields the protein CASRRTVYEQYF.

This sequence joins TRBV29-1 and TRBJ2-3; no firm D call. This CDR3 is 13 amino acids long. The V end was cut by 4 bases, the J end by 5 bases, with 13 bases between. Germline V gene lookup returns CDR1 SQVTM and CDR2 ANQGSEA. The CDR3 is CSVASRVGDTQYF. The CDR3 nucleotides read TGCAGCGTTGCCAGTCGGGTGGGAGATACGCAGTATTTT.

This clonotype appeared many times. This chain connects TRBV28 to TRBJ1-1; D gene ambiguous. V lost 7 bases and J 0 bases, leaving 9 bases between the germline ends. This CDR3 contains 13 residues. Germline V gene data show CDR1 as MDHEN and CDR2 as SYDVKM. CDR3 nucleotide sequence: TGTGCCAGCACGCAGGCAATGAACACTGAAGCTTTCTTT. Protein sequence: CASTQAMNTEAFF.

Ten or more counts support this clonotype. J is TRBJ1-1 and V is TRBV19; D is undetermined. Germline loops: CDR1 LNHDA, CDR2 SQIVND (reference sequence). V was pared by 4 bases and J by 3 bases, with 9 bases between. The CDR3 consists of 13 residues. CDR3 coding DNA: TGTGCCAGTAGTAACATGTGGGACACTGAAGCTTTCTTT. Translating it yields CASSNMWDTEAFF.

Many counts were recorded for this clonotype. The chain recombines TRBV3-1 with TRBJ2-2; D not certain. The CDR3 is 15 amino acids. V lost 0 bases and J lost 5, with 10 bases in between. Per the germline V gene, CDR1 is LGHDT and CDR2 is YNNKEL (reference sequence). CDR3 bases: TGTGCCAGCAGCCAAGACCTAGGTCGTACCGGGGAGCTGTTTTTT. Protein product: CASSQDLGRTGELFF.

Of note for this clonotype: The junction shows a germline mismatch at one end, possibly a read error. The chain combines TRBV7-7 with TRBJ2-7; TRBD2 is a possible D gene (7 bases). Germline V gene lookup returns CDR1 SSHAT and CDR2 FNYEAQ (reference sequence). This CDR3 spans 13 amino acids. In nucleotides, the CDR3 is TGTGCTAGCAGCCCAGACGGGGGGCAAGAGCAGTACTTC. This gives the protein CASSPDGGQEQYF.

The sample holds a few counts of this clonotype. The CDR3 reads CSARGGTARDFSSYEQYF. The CDR3 nucleotides are TGCAGTGCTAGAGGAGGGACAGCCCGGGACTTTAGCTCCTACGAGCAGTACTTC. The chain joins TRBV20-1 to TRBJ2-7; TRBD1 is a possible D gene (7 bases). This CDR3 region has 18 residues. Trimming shortened V by 1 base and J by 0 bases, and 22 bases separated the two germline ends. Germline CDR1 and CDR2: DFQATT and SNEGSKA (reference sequence).

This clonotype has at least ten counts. CDR3 sequence: CASGPGTQYF. DNA of the CDR3: TGTGCCAGCGGGCCGGGTACGCAGTATTTT. This chain uses TRBV27 with TRBJ2-3; D remains unclear. There are 10 residues in the CDR3. V was pared by 8 bases and J by 8 bases, with 8 bases between. The germline V gene encodes CDR1 MNHEY and CDR2 SMNVEV (reference sequence).

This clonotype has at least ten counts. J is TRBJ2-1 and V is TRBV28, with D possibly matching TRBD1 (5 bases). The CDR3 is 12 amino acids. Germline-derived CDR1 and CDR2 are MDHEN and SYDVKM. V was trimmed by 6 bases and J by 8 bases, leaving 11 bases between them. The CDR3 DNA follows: TGTGCCAGCAGCCCGACAGTTTATGAGCAGTTCTTC. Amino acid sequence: CASSPTVYEQFF.

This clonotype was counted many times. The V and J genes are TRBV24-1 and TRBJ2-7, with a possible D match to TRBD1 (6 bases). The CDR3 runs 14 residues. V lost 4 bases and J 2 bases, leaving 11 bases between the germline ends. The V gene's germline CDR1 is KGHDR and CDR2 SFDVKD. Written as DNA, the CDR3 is TGTGCCACCAGTGACCAAGGACAGCCCTACGAGCAGTACTTC. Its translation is CATSDQGQPYEQYF.

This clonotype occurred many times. CDR3 in amino acids: CSARSLAGGSYNEQFF. DNA of the CDR3: TGCAGTGCTAGGTCACTAGCGGGAGGTTCCTACAATGAGCAGTTCTTC. The genes are TRBV20-1 and TRBJ2-1; 12 bases line up with TRBD2. With 3 bases clipped from V and 1 base from J, the junction kept 4 bases outside the gene matches. CDR3 length equals 16 residues. Germline CDR1 is DFQATT and CDR2 is SNEGSKA (reference sequence).

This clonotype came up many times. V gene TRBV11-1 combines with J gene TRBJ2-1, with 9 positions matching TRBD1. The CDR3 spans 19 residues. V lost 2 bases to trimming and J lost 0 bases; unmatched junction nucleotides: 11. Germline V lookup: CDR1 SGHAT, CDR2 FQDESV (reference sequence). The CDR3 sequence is CASSLRGSTGGYSYNEQFF. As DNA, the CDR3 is TGTGCCAGCAGCTTAAGGGGTTCGACAGGGGGTTACTCCTACAATGAGCAGTTCTTC.

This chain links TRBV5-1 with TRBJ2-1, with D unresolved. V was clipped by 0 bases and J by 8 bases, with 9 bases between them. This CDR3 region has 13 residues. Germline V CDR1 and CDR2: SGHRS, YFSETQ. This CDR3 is CASSLAIFDEQFF. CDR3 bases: TGCGCCAGCAGCTTGGCCATTTTCGATGAGCAGTTCTTC. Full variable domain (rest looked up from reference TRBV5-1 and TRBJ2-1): KAGVTQTPRYLIKTRGQQVTLSCSPISGHRSVSWYQQTPGQGLQFLFEYFSETQRNKGNFPGRFSGRQFSNSRSEMNVSTLELGDSALYLCASSLAIFDEQFFGPGTRLTVL.

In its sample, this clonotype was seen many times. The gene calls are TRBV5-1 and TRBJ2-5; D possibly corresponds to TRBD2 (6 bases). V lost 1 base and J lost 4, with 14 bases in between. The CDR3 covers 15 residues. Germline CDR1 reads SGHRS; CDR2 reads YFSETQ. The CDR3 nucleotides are TGCGCCAGCAGCTTGCGAGGCCCGGGAGCAGAGACCCAGTACTTC. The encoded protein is CASSLRGPGAETQYF.

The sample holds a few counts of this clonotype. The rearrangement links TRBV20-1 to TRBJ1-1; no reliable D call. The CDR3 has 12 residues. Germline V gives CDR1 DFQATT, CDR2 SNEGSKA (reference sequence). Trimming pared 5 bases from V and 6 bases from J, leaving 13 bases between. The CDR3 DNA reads TGCAGTGCTCAGGAAGTGGGAGCTGAAGCTTTCTTT. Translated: CSAQEVGAEAFF.

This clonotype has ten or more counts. The CDR3 loop is CASTPALAGYEQYF. In DNA form, the CDR3 reads TGTGCCAGCACGCCAGCACTAGCGGGTTACGAGCAGTACTTC. J is TRBJ2-7 and V is TRBV28; 9 bases agree with TRBD2. The CDR3 is 14 residues long. Germline V gene sequence: CDR1 MDHEN, CDR2 SYDVKM. V shed 7 bases and J 4 bases; nucleotides not matched to a gene: 8.

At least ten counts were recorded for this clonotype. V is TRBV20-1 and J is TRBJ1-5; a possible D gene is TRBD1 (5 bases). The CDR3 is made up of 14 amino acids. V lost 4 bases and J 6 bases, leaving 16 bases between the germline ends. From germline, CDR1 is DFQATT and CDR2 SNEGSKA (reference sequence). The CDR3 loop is CSAKASQGSQPQHF. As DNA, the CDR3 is TGCAGTGCTAAGGCCTCCCAGGGAAGTCAGCCCCAGCATTTT.

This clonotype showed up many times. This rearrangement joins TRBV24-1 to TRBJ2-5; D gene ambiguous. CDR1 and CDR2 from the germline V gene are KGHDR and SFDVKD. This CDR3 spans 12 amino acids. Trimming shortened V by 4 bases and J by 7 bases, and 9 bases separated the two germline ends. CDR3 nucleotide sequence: TGTGCCACCAGTGAGCTATACGGGACCCAGTACTTC. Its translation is CATSELYGTQYF.

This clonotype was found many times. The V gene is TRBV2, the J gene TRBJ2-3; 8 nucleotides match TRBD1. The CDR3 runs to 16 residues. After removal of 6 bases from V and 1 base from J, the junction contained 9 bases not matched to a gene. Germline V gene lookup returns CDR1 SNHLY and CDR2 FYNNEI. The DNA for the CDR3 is TGTGCCAGCAGCGACCGGGACAGGTTCGGCACAGATACGCAGTATTTT. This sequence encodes CASSDRDRFGTDTQYF.

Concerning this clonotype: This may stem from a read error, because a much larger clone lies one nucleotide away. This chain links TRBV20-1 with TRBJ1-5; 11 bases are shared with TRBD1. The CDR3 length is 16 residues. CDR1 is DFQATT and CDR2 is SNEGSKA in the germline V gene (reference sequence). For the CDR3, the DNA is TGCTGCCAAGGACAGGGGGCGGCGTCCAGCAATCAGCCCCAGCATTTT. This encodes CCQGQGAASSNQPQHF.

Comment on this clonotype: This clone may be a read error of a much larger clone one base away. The CDR3 reads CASSLYNIDTQYF. The CDR3 nucleotides read TGTGCCAGCAGCTTATACAACATAGATACGCAGTATTTT. The gene calls are TRBV11-2 and TRBJ2-3; no clear D gene. Looked up from germline, CDR1 is SGHAT and CDR2 is FQNNGV. Trimming took off 2 bases at V and 5 bases at J, with 8 bases between the two ends. CDR3 length equals 13 residues.

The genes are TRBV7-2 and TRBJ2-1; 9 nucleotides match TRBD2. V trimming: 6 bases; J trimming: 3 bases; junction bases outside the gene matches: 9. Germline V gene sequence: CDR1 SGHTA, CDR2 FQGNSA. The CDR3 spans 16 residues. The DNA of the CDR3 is TGTGCCAGCAGTTTCTCCGGGACTAGCAGCTACAATGAGCAGTTCTTC. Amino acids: CASSFSGTSSYNEQFF.

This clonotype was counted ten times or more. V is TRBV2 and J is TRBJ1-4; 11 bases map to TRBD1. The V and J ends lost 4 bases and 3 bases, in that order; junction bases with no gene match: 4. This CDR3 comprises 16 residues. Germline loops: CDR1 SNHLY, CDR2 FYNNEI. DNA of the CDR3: TGTGCCAGCAGTGCCGGGACAGGGGGAGCTAATGAAAAACTGTTTTTT. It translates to CASSAGTGGANEKLFF.

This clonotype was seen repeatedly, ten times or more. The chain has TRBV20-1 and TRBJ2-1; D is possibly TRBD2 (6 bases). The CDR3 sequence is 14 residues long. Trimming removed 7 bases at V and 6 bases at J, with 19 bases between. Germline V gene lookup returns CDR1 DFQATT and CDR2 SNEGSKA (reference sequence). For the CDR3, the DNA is TGCAGTGTTATAGGGACTGGAATATCCAATGAGCAGTTCTTC. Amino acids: CSVIGTGISNEQFF.

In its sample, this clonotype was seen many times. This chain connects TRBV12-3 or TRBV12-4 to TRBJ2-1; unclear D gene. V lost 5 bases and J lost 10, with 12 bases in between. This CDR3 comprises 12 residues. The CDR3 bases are TGTGCCAGCAGTCAGCCTTCTAACGAGCAGTTCTTC. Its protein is CASSQPSNEQFF.

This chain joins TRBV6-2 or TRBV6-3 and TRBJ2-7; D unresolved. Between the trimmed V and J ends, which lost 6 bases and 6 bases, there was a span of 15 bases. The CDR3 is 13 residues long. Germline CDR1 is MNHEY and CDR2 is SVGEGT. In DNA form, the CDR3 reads TGTGCCAGCAGCTTGGGATATCGTGGCGAGCAGTACTTC. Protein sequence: CASSLGYRGEQYF.